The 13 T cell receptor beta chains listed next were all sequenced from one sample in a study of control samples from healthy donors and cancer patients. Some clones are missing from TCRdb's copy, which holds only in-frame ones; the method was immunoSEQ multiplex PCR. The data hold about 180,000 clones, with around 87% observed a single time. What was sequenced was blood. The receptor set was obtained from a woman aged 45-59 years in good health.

The CDR3 DNA reads as TGTGCCAGCAGCCAAAGTTTTAATTCACCCCTCCACTTT. Protein product: CASSQSFNSPLHF. The chain uses TRBV3-1 (or the pseudogene TRBV3-2) and TRBJ1-6; the D is unclear. The CDR3 sequence is 13 residues long. The V gene lost 2 bases and the J gene lost 6 bases, with 5 bases spanning the gap. The germline V gene encodes CDR1 LGHDT and CDR2 YNNKEL (reference sequence).

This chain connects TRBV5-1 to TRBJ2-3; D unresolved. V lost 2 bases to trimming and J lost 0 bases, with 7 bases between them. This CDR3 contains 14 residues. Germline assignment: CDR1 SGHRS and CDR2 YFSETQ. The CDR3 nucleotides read TGCGCCAGCAGCTTCCCCCTCAGCACAGATACGCAGTATTTT. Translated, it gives CASSFPLSTDTQYF.

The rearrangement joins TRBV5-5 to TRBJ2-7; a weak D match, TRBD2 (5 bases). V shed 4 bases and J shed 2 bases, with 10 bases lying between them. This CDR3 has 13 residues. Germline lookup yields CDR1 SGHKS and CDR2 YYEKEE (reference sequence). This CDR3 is CASSPDGTYEQYF. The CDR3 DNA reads TGTGCCAGCAGCCCGGACGGGACCTACGAGCAGTACTTC.

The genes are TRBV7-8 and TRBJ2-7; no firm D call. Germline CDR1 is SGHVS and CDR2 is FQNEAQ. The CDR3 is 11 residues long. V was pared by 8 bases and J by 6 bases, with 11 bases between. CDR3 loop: CASSNTREQYF. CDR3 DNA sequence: TGTGCCAGCTCAAATACACGCGAGCAGTACTTC.

CDR3 sequence reads: CASSSQAVRTDTQYF. The CDR3 nucleotides are TGTGCCAGCAGTTCGCAGGCGGTAAGGACAGATACGCAGTATTTT. V gene TRBV6-2 or TRBV6-3 combines with J gene TRBJ2-3; D is unresolved. The germline V and J ends were trimmed by 4 bases and 3 bases, with 14 bases remaining between them. CDR3 size: 15 residues. Germline V gene data show CDR1 as MNHEY and CDR2 as SVGEGT.

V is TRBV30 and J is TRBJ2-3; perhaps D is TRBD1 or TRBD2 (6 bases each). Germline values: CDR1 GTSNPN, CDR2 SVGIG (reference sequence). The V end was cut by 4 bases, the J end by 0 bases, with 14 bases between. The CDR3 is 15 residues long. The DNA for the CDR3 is TGTGCCTGGAACTTTGTGGGGGGCAGCACAGATACGCAGTATTTT. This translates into CAWNFVGGSTDTQYF.

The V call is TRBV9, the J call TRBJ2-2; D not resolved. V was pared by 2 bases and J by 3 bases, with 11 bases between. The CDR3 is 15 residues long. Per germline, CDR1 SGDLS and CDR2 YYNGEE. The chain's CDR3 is CASSVAVLDTGELFF. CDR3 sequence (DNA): TGTGCCAGCAGCGTGGCCGTTTTGGACACCGGGGAGCTGTTTTTT.

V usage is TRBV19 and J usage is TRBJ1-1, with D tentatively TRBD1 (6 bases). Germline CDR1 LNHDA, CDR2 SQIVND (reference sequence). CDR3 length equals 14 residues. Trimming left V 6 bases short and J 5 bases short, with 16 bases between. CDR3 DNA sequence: TGTGCCAGTAGAACCGACAGGTCAGGAACTGAAGCTTTCTTT. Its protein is CASRTDRSGTEAFF.

CDR3 in DNA: TGTGCCAGCAGCACGACAGGGGGCGACAATCAGCCCCAGCATTTT. Translation: CASSTTGGDNQPQHF. The V and J genes are TRBV6-6 and TRBJ1-5, with 10 nucleotides matching TRBD1. Germline CDR1 is MNHNY and CDR2 is SVGAGI (reference sequence). The CDR3 covers 15 residues. The V gene end was trimmed by 6 bases and the J gene end by 3 bases; junction bases not matched to a gene: 5.

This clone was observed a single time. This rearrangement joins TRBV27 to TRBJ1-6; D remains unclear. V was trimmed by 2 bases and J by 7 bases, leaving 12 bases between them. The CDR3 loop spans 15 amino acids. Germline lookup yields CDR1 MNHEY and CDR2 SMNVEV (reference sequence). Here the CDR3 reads CASSLETPHNSPLHF. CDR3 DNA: TGTGCCAGCAGTTTAGAAACCCCGCACAATTCACCCCTCCACTTT.

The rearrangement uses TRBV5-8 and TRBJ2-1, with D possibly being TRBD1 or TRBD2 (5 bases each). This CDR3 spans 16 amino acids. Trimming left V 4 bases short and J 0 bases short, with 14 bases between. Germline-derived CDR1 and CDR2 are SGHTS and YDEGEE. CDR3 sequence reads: CASSTLGPSSYNEQFF. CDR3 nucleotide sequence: TGTGCCAGCAGCACCCTGGGACCCAGCTCCTACAATGAGCAGTTCTTC.

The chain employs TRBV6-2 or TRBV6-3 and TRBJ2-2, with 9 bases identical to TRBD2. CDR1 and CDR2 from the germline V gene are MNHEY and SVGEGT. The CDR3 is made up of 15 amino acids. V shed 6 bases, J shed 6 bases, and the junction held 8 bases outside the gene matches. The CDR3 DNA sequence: TGTGCCAGCAGACCTAGCGGGACTTTGGCCGGGGAGCTGTTTTTT. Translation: CASRPSGTLAGELFF.

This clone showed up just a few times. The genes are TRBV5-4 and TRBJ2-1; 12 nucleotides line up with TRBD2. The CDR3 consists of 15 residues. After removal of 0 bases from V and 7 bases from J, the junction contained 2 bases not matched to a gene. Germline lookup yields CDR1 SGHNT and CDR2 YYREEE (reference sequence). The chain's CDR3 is CASSLASGGANEQFF. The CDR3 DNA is TGTGCCAGCAGCTTGGCTAGCGGGGGGGCAAATGAGCAGTTCTTC.